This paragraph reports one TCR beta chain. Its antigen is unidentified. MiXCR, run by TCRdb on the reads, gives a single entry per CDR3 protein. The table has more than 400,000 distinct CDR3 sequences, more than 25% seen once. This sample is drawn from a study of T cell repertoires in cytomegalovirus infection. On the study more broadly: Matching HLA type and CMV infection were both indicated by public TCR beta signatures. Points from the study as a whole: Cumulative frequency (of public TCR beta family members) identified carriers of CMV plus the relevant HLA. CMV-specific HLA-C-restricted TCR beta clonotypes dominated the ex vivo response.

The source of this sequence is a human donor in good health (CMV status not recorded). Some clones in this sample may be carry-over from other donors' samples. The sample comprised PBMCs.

The CDR3 DNA reads TGCAGCGTTCTACTGGGGTCCCTAGCGGGTTACAATGAGCAGTTCTTC. The encoded protein is CSVLLGSLAGYNEQFF. The chain has TRBV29-1 and TRBJ2-1, with TRBD2 matching 8 bases. The CDR3 covers 16 residues. J lost 4 bases, V lost 5 bases, and 13 bases had no gene match. Germline V gene sequence: CDR1 SQVTM, CDR2 ANQGSEA.